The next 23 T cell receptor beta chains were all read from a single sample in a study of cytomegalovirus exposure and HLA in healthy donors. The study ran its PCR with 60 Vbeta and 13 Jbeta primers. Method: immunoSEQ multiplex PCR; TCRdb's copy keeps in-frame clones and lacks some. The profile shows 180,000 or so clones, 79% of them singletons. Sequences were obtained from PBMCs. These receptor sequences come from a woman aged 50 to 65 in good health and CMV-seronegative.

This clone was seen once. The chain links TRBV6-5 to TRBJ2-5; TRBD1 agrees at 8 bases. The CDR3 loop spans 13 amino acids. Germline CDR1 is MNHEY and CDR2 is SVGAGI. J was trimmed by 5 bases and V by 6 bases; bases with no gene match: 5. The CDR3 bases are TGTGCCAGCAGAAGGACAGGGCTGGAGACCCAGTACTTC. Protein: CASRRTGLETQYF.

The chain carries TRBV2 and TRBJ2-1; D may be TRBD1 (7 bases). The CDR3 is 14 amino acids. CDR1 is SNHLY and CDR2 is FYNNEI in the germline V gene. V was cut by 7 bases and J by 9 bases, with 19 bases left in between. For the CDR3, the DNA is TGTGCCAGCAATAGCGCAGGGGGGTTCGGTGAGCAGTTCTTC. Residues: CASNSAGGFGEQFF.

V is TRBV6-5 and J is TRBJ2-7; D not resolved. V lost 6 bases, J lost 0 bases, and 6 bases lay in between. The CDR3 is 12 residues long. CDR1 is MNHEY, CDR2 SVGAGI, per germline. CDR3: CASSISSYEQYF. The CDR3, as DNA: TGTGCCAGCAGCATTAGCTCCTACGAGCAGTACTTC.

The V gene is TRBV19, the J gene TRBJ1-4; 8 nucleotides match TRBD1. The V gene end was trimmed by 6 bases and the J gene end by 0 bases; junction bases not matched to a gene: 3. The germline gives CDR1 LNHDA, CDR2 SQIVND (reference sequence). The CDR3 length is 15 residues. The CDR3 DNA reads TGTGCCAGTAGAGACAGGGGTACAACTAATGAAAAACTGTTTTTT. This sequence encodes CASRDRGTTNEKLFF.

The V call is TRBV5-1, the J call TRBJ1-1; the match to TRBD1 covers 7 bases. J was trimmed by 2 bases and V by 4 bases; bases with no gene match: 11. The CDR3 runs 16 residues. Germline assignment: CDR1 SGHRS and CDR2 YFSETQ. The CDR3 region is CASSATTGALNTEAFF. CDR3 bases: TGCGCCAGCAGCGCGACCACAGGGGCTCTAAACACTGAAGCTTTCTTT.

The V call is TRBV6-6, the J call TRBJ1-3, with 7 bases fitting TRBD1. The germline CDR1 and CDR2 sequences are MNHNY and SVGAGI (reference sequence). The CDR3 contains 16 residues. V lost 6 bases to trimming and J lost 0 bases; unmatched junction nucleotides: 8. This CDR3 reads CASRTSSGGSGNTIYF. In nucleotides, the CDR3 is TGTGCCAGCAGAACCAGTTCAGGGGGCTCTGGAAACACCATATATTTT.

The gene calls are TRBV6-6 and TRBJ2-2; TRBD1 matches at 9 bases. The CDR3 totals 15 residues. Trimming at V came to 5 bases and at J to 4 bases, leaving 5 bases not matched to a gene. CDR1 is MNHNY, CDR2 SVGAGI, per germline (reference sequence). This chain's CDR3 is CASSGQGKSTGELFF. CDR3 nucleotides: TGTGCCAGCAGTGGACAGGGGAAAAGCACCGGGGAGCTGTTTTTT.

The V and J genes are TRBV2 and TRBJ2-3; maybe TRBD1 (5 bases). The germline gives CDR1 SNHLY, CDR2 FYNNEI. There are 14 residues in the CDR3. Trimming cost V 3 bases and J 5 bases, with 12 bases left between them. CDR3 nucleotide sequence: TGTGCCAGCAGTGACGAAGGGGTGGGAGATACGCAGTATTTT. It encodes CASSDEGVGDTQYF.

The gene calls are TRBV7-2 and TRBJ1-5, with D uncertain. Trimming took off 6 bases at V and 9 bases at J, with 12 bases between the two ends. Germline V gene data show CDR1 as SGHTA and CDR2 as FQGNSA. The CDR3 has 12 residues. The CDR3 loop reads CASRGDGWPQHF. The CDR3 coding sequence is TGTGCCAGCAGGGGCGATGGTTGGCCCCAGCATTTT.

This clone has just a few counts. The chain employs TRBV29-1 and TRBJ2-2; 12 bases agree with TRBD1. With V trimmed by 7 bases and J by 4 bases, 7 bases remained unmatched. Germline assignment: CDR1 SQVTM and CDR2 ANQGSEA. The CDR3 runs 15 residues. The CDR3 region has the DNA TGCAGCGGAGGGCCGGGACAGGGGGCCACCGGGGAGCTGTTTTTT. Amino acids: CSGGPGQGATGELFF.

This CDR3 reads CASSPTVGLAGANVLTF. CDR3 in DNA: TGTGCCAGCAGTCCGACAGTGGGGCTAGCTGGGGCCAACGTCCTGACTTTC. The chain is built from TRBV28 and TRBJ2-6; possibly TRBD1 for D (5 bases). Trimming removed 5 bases at V and 2 bases at J, with 16 bases between. The CDR3 contains 17 residues. The germline V gene encodes CDR1 MDHEN and CDR2 SYDVKM.

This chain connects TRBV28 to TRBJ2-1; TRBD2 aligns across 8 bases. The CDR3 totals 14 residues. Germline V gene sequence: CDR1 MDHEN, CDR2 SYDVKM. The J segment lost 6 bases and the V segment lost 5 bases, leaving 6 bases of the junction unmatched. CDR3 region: CASSPGGGGNEQFF. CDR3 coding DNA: TGTGCCAGCAGTCCGGGGGGGGGAGGCAATGAGCAGTTCTTC. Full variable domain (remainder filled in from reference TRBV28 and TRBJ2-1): DVKVTQSSRYLVKRTGEKVFLECVQDMDHENMFWYRQDPGLGLRLIYFSYDVKMKEKGDIPEGYSVSREKKERFSLILESASTNQTSMYLCASSPGGGGNEQFFGPGTRLTVL.

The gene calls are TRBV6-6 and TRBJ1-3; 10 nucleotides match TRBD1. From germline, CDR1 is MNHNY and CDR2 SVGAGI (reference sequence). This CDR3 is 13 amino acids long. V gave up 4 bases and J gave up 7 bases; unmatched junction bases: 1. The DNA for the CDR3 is TGTGCCAGCAGTTGGACAGGGGGTAACACCATATATTTT. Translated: CASSWTGGNTIYF.

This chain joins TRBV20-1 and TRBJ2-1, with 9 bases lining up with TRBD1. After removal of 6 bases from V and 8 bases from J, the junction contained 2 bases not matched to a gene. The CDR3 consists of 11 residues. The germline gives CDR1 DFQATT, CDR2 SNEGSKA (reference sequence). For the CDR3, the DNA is TGCAGTGCGGGGACAGGGCATGAGCAGTTCTTC. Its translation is CSAGTGHEQFF.

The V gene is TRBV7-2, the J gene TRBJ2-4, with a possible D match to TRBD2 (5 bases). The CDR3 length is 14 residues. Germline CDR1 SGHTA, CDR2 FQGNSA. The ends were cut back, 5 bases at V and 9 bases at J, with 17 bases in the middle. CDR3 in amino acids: CASSAGEGVSIQYF. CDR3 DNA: TGTGCCAGCAGCGCCGGAGAGGGAGTAAGCATTCAGTACTTC. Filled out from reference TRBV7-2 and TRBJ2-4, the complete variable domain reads GAGVSQSPSNKVTEKGKDVELRCDPISGHTALYWYRQSLGQGLEFLIYFQGNSAPDKSGLPSDRFSAERTGGSVSTLTIQRTQQEDSAVYLCASSAGEGVSIQYFGAGTRLSVL.

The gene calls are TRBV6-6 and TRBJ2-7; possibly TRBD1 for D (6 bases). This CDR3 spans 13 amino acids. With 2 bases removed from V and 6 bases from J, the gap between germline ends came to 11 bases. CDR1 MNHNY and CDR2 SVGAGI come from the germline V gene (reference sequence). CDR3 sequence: CASSYRQVSEQYF. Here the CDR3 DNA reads TGTGCCAGCAGTTACAGACAGGTTAGCGAGCAGTACTTC.

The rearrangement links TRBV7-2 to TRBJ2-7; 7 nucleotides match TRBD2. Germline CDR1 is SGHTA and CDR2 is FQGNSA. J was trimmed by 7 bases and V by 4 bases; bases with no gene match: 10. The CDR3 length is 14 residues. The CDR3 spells CASSSGTTAGEQYF. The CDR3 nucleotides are TGTGCCAGCAGCTCCGGGACCACAGCGGGGGAGCAGTACTTC.

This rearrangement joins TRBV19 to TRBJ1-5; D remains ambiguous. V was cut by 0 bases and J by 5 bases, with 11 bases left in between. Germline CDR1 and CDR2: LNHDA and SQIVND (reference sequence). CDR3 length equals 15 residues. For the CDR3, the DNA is TGTGCCAGTAGTATAGATTTTGAGGGAGATCAGCCCCAGCATTTT. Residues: CASSIDFEGDQPQHF.

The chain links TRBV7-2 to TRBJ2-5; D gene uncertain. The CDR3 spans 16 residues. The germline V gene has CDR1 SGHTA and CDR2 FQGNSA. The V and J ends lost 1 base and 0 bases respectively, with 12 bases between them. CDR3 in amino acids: CASSLVGTKYQETQYF. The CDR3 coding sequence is TGTGCCAGCAGCTTAGTGGGCACAAAGTACCAAGAGACCCAGTACTTC.

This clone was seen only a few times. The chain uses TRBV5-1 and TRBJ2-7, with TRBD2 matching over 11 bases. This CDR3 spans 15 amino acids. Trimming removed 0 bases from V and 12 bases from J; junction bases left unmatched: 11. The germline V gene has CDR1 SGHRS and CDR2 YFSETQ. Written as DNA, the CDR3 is TGCGCCAGCAGCTTGGCGGGGTCTAGCGGGAGGCCCCTGTACTTC. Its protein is CASSLAGSSGRPLYF.

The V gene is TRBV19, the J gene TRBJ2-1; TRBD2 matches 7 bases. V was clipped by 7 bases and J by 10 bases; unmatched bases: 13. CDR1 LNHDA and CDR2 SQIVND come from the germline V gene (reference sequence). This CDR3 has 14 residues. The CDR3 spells CASTPGSGKREQFF. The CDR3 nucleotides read TGTGCCAGTACCCCGGGGAGCGGGAAACGCGAGCAGTTCTTC.

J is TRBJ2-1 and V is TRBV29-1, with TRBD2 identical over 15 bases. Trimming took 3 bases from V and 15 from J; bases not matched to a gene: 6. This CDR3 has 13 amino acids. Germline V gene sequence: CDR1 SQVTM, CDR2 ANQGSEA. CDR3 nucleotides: TGCAGCGTTGAGGGACTAGCGGGAGGCGGTCGGTTCTTC. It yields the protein CSVEGLAGGGRFF.

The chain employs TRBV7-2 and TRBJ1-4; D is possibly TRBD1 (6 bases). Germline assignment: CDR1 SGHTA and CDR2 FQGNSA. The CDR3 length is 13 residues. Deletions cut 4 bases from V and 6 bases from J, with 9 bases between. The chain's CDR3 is CASSSSGDEKLFF. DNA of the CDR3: TGTGCCAGCAGCTCCTCAGGGGATGAAAAACTGTTTTTT. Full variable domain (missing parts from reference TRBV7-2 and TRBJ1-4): GAGVSQSPSNKVTEKGKDVELRCDPISGHTALYWYRQSLGQGLEFLIYFQGNSAPDKSGLPSDRFSAERTGGSVSTLTIQRTQQEDSAVYLCASSSSGDEKLFFGSGTQLSVL.